Below, 7 T cell receptor beta chains from the same sample are listed, as sequenced in a study of blood T cell repertoires in COVID-19. Produced via immunoSEQ multiplex PCR; TCRdb's table is partial and in-frame only. There are approximately 170,000 clones in the sample; approximately 84% occur only once, and roughly 3% lies in the top ten. The sample consisted of PBMCs or T cells enriched from blood (not recorded which). The receptors here all came from a young woman who had recovered from COVID-19.

CDR3 sequence (DNA): TGTGCCAGCAGGGCGCGGGACAGGGTAACTGAAGCTTTCTTT. Amino acids: CASRARDRVTEAFF. J is TRBJ1-1 and V is TRBV27, with TRBD1 identical over 9 bases. The CDR3 loop spans 14 amino acids. Germline loops: CDR1 MNHEY, CDR2 SMNVEV (reference sequence). V was clipped by 6 bases and J by 5 bases; unmatched bases: 7.

The J gene is TRBJ1-3, the V gene TRBV3-1 (or the pseudogene TRBV3-2), with TRBD1 as a possible D gene (6 bases). CDR3 size: 17 residues. V gave up 1 base and J gave up 0 bases, with 13 bases separating them. The germline V gene has CDR1 LGHDT and CDR2 YNNKEL (reference sequence). The CDR3 region has the DNA TGTGCCAGCAGCCAAGCCCCAGGGGACCTCTCTGGAAACACCATATATTTT. Its protein product is CASSQAPGDLSGNTIYF.

This chain connects TRBV19 to TRBJ1-3, with a tentative D call TRBD1 (5 bases). CDR3 length: 16 amino acids. Per germline, CDR1 LNHDA and CDR2 SQIVND (reference sequence). V was clipped by 5 bases and J by 4 bases, with 18 bases between them. The CDR3 DNA reads TGTGCCAGTAGTTATAATCCGGGGGTGTCAGGAAACACCATATATTTT. Translation gives CASSYNPGVSGNTIYF.

V and J are TRBV7-2 and TRBJ1-5, with D tentatively TRBD1 (6 bases). The germline V gene has CDR1 SGHTA and CDR2 FQGNSA. This CDR3 comprises 14 residues. V was shortened by 6 bases and J by 7 bases, with 16 bases between the two germline ends. The CDR3: CASSQQGTRQPQHF. The DNA for the CDR3 is TGTGCCAGCAGTCAACAGGGAACCCGACAGCCCCAGCATTTT.

This chain's CDR3 is CASSSTGSNQPQHF. In nucleotides, the CDR3 is TGTGCCAGCAGCTCGACGGGGAGCAATCAGCCCCAGCATTTT. This chain uses TRBV6-5 with TRBJ1-5; D unclear. V lost 6 bases to trimming and J lost 1 base, with 10 bases between them. Looked up from germline, CDR1 is MNHEY and CDR2 is SVGAGI. This CDR3 contains 14 residues.

This clone appeared once. The V gene is TRBV7-2, the J gene TRBJ1-5; perhaps TRBD1 as D (5 bases). The germline V gene encodes CDR1 SGHTA and CDR2 FQGNSA. Between the trimmed V and J ends, which lost 2 bases and 6 bases, there was a span of 11 bases. The CDR3 totals 14 residues. The CDR3 region is CASSLRGVGQPQHF. The CDR3 DNA is TGTGCCAGCAGCTTACGGGGGGTGGGTCAGCCCCAGCATTTT.

The rearrangement uses TRBV5-1 and TRBJ1-1, with TRBD1 as a possible D gene (5 bases). The CDR3 has 13 residues. The V end was cut by 0 bases, the J end by 6 bases, with 9 bases between. CDR1 is SGHRS and CDR2 is YFSETQ in the germline V gene. CDR3 amino acids: CASSLGSTAEAFF. The CDR3 coding sequence is TGCGCCAGCAGCTTGGGGTCGACAGCTGAAGCTTTCTTT. The full variable domain, completed using reference TRBV5-1 and TRBJ1-1, is KAGVTQTPRYLIKTRGQQVTLSCSPISGHRSVSWYQQTPGQGLQFLFEYFSETQRNKGNFPGRFSGRQFSNSRSEMNVSTLELGDSALYLCASSLGSTAEAFFGQGTRLTVV.